This T cell receptor beta chain was retrieved from a study of blood T cell repertoires in COVID-19. Study summary: T cells, B-cell-depleted T cells, or PBMCs provided the cDNA or gDNA that served as material.

As processed by the authors: Using reference gene primer amplification, nucleated cell counts were estimated. Clones were read by immunoSEQ multiplex PCR, and TCRdb kept only the in-frame ones, dropping some. Clonal size and the V and J genes are those of that table, whereas D and trimming came from the DNA. This sample yields around 310,000 clones, of which 90% are seen a single time; under 1.1% belongs to the top ten. CDR3 length: 15 amino acids. V was clipped by 4 bases and J by 0 bases; unmatched bases: 2. In germline, CDR1 is SGHTA, CDR2 FQGNSA. The source of this sequence is a woman between 35 and 50 years old with COVID-19, enrolled during active disease. This chain links TRBV7-2 with TRBJ1-4, with 7 nucleotides matching TRBD1. Sequencing input: peripheral blood. Here the CDR3 DNA reads TGTGCCAGCAGCTCGGGGACAGCAACTAATGAAAAACTGTTTTTT. Protein: CASSSGTATNEKLFF.